Following are 5 T cell receptor beta chains from one sample sequenced in a study of shared clonotypes between healthy human individuals. TCRdb's table, derived via immunoSEQ multiplex PCR, lists solely in-frame clones and lacks some. The table has 2,500,000 or so clones, less than 95% seen once. Sequences were obtained from naive CD4+ T cells from PBMCs. Subset defined: CD45RA+ positively selected. Receptors were obtained from a man aged 18 to 35 in good health. Some clones in this sample may be carry-over from other donors' samples.

With respect to this clone: The sample contains more than one DNA sequence encoding this CDR3. The CDR3 here is CASSLVGVNTEAFF. The CDR3 DNA reads TGCGCCAGCAGCTTGGTAGGGGTTAACACTGAAGCTTTCTTT. V is TRBV5-1 and J is TRBJ1-1, with a tentative D call TRBD1 (5 bases). Trimming stripped 0 bases from V and 2 bases from J, with 8 bases between. CDR1 SGHRS and CDR2 YFSETQ come from the germline V gene. CDR3 size: 14 residues.

The J gene is TRBJ1-4, the V gene TRBV29-1; TRBD1 is a possible D gene (5 bases). Between the trimmed V and J ends, which lost 4 bases and 5 bases, there was a span of 14 bases. The CDR3 sequence is 14 residues long. Per germline, CDR1 SQVTM and CDR2 ANQGSEA. This chain's CDR3 is CSVGYPGLNEKLFF. The DNA for the CDR3 is TGCAGCGTTGGTTATCCGGGGCTGAATGAAAAACTGTTTTTT.

The V and J genes are TRBV18 and TRBJ1-2; 11 positions match TRBD1. This CDR3 has 18 residues. The trim removed 0 bases at V and 6 bases at J, leaving 12 bases unmatched. Per the germline V gene, CDR1 is KGHSH and CDR2 is LQKENI. CDR3 nucleotides: TGTGCCAGCTCACCACCGATCCGGGACAGGGGGTTTGATGATGGCTACACCTTC. Translation gives CASSPPIRDRGFDDGYTF.

The CDR3 nucleotides read TGTGCCACCCTAAAAAGCAATGGTTACGAGCAGTACTTC. This codes for CATLKSNGYEQYF. The rearrangement uses TRBV19 and TRBJ2-7; D remains ambiguous. The ends were cut back, 10 bases at V and 4 bases at J, with 17 bases in the middle. The CDR3 extends over 13 amino acids. Germline V gene sequence: CDR1 LNHDA, CDR2 SQIVND (reference sequence).

The chain recombines TRBV9 with TRBJ2-1; D unclear. The CDR3 has 14 residues. CDR1 and CDR2 (germline): SGDLS, YYNGEE. Trimming cost V 7 bases and J 6 bases, with 17 bases left between them. In DNA, the CDR3 is TGTGCCAGCGGACGAAGTATGGTGGCCAATGAGCAGTTCTTC. Protein: CASGRSMVANEQFF.